A selection of T cell receptor beta chains follows, all from one sample in a study of T cells expressing NK-cell markers. TCRdb derives one entry per CDR3 protein from the 5' RACE reads, leaving out DNA. Reported are hundreds of thousands of distinct CDR3 sequences; the ten largest clones contain 4.2%. The sequenced material came from blood T cells: a sorted CD56 or NKG2C T cell subset, CD4+ or CD8+ T cells, or bulk PBMC T cells (not recorded which). These receptor sequences come from a woman aged 18-70 years in good health. Each CDR3 is given with its conserved first and last residue.

>15|TRBJ2-1|TRBV9
CASSVVPSLGHEQFF
>14|TRBJ1-6|TRBV15
CATSGTGSFSPLHF
>18|TRBJ2-3|TRBV20-1
CSAEPPYRLAGGKDTQYF
>16|TRBJ2-5|TRBV4-3
CASSQGTSGGEETQYF
>15|TRBJ2-1|TRBV6-4
CASSDSSGSYNEQFF
>14|TRBJ1-1|TRBV4-3
CASSQRTVGTEAFF
>16|TRBJ1-1|TRBV5-6
CASSFRKTGRRAEAFF
>16|TRBJ2-1|TRBV12-3/TRBV12-4
CASSPGGGSSYNEQFF
>16|TRBJ2-1|TRBV7-3
CASSLRAGGGNNEQFF
>13|TRBJ1-1|TRBV20-1
CSAGGKWNTEAFF
>15|TRBJ2-3|TRBV5-1
CASGETSPGTDTQYF
>14|TRBJ1-5|TRBV6-5
CASSRARQGQPQHF
>12|TRBJ2-3|TRBV29-1
CNMEGPGDTQYF
>14|TRBJ2-7|TRBV28
CASSTATSIYEQYF
>13|TRBJ1-4|TRBV3-1
CASSQQGAEKLFF
>15|TRBJ2-1|TRBV12-3/TRBV12-4
CASSSTRAGNNEQFF
>13|TRBJ2-7|TRBV5-5
CASSLVRAYEQYF
>14|TRBJ2-1|TRBV7-9
CASRGTGGFNEQFF
>13|TRBJ2-5|TRBV29-1
CSVERQGGQTQYF
>14|TRBJ2-3|TRBV10-3
CAISQLGGTDTQYF
>15|TRBJ2-4|TRBV6-5
CASSNLLAPKNIQYF
>15|TRBJ2-1|TRBV6-5
CASSYSGLTYNEQFF
>16|TRBJ1-3|TRBV7-9
CASSFGSASSGNTIYF
>16|TRBJ2-2|TRBV2
CASARLAGGFTGELFF
>15|TRBJ2-1|TRBV7-2
CASSLARGGGPEQFF
>13|TRBJ2-4|TRBV11-2
CASKRDSLYIQYF
>16|TRBJ2-1|TRBV5-1
CASSLIRTSGRNEQFF
>14|TRBJ1-2|TRBV29-1
CSVQDRETNYGYTF
>14|TRBJ2-7|TRBV29-1
CSVVGVAGAYEQYF
>15|TRBJ2-5|TRBV6-1
CASRTSSGRRETQYF
>14|TRBJ2-3|TRBV20-1
CSHLTSGFTDTQYF
>16|TRBJ2-4|TRBV7-2
CASSLASGGRGNIQYF
>14|TRBJ2-3|TRBV3-1
CASSHGGPGDTQYF
>21|TRBJ2-1|TRBV11-2
CASSFPRGGAKTSGRFNEQFF